This entry lists 7 T cell receptor beta chains sequenced from one sample in a study of T cells in women clearing cervical HPV infection. Data came from immunoSEQ multiplex PCR; TCRdb stores just in-frame clones and leaves some out. The sample includes some 14,000 clones. The material sequenced was blood buffy coat. Receptors were obtained from a woman aged 18 to 75 with a cervical HPV16 infection that either progressed to CIN3+ or cleared (not recorded which).

A remark on this clone: The read terminates 3 residues ahead of where the CDR3 ends, so the germline J gene completes it. The chain recombines TRBV7-6 with TRBJ2-2; D is perhaps TRBD1 (5 bases). The CDR3 has 15 amino acids. CDR1 and CDR2 (germline): SGHVS, FNYEAQ. The CDR3 sequence is CASSLAGSGANVLFF. The covered CDR3 bases are TGTGCCAGCAGCTTAGCGGGATCTGGGGCCAACGTG.

Of note for this clone: The read is 3 residues too short to cover the CDR3 end, so that end is filled in from the germline J gene. This sequence joins TRBV5-6 and TRBJ2-7; D might be TRBD2 (5 bases). Trimming pared 3 bases from V and 5 bases from J, leaving 12 bases between. The germline V gene has CDR1 SGHDT and CDR2 YYEEEE. The CDR3 extends over 13 amino acids. Partial CDR3 DNA: TGTGCCAGCAGCTCTCGCACTAGAAACGAG. Translating gives CASSSRTRNE. The full CDR3 sequence reads CASSSRTRNEQYF. Variable domain in full (rest from reference TRBV5-6 and TRBJ2-7): DAGVTQSPTHLIKTRGQQVTLRCSPKSGHDTVSWYQQALGQGPQFIFQYYEEEERQRGNFPDRFSGHQFPNYSSELNVNALLLGDSALYLCASSSRTRNEQYFGPGTRLTVT.

On this clone itself: The read is 3 residues too short to cover the CDR3 end, so that end is filled in from the germline J gene. The genes are TRBV2 and TRBJ2-3; D perhaps matches TRBD2 (6 bases). The ends were cut back, 7 bases at V and 4 bases at J, with 21 bases in the middle. Germline V gene lookup returns CDR1 SNHLY and CDR2 FYNNEI. This CDR3 has 16 amino acids. The CDR3 protein is CASKSPLGGGADTQYF. The sequenced CDR3 bases are TGTGCCAGCAAGTCGCCTTTGGGCGGCGGGGCAGATACG.

Concerning this clone itself: The read terminates 3 residues ahead of where the CDR3 ends, so the germline J gene completes it. The V call is TRBV3-1 (or the pseudogene TRBV3-2), the J call TRBJ1-2, with D tentatively TRBD1 (5 bases). This CDR3 has 14 residues. The V gene's germline CDR1 is LGHDT and CDR2 YNNKEL (reference sequence). Trimming took 4 bases from V and 5 from J, leaving 14 bases between them. The sequenced CDR3 bases are TGTGCCAGCAGCCCCACGGGGGTTGTATATGGC. Protein: CASSPTGVVYG. The full-length CDR3 reads as CASSPTGVVYGYTF.

In the case of this clone: The sequence runs out 3 residues before the end of the CDR3; the remainder is reconstructed from the germline J gene. This chain uses TRBV5-1 with TRBJ1-6; no definite D call. This CDR3 comprises 15 residues. V lost 7 bases, J lost 2 bases, and 13 bases lay in between. From germline, CDR1 is SGHRS and CDR2 YFSETQ. The CDR3 bases that were read are TGCGCCAGCTCCCTTGGGCAGACCTATAATTCACCC. Amino acid sequence: CASSLGQTYNSP. The whole CDR3 is CASSLGQTYNSPLHF.

On this clone: The read comes to an end 3 residues before the CDR3 does, leaving the germline J gene to fill in the end. This chain uses TRBV30 with TRBJ1-2; TRBD1 is a possible D gene (6 bases). Germline V gene lookup returns CDR1 GTSNPN and CDR2 SVGIG (reference sequence). The CDR3 totals 14 residues. Deletions cut 3 bases from V and 2 bases from J, with 13 bases between. The CDR3 reads CAWRGDTRNYGYTF. The CDR3 DNA, read in part, is TGTGCCTGGAGGGGGGACACTAGAAACTATGGC.

For this clone: The CDR3 extends 3 residues past the end of the read, so its final part is completed from the germline J gene. V and J are TRBV13 and TRBJ1-1; a possible D gene is TRBD1 (5 bases). Germline V CDR1 and CDR2: PRHDT, FYEKMQ (reference sequence). CDR3 size: 14 residues. V was trimmed by 5 bases and J by 3 bases, leaving 13 bases between them. CDR3 loop: CASSRKRGYTEAFF. The DNA read from the CDR3 is TGTGCCAGCAGCCGTAAAAGGGGCTACACTGAA. The full variable domain, its missing parts supplied by reference TRBV13 and TRBJ1-1, is AAGVIQSPRHLIKEKRETATLKCYPIPRHDTVYWYQQGPGQDPQFLISFYEKMQSDKGSIPDRFSAQQFSDYHSELNMSSLELGDSALYFCASSRKRGYTEAFFGQGTRLTVV.